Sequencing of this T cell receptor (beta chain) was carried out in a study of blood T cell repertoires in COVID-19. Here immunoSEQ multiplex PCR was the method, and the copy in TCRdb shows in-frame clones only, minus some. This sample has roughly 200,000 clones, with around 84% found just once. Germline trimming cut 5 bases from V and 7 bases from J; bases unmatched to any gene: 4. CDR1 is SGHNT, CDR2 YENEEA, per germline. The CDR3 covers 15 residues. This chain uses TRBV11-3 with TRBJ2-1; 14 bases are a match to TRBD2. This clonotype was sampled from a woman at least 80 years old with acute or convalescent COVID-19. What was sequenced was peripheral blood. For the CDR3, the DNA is TGTGCCAGCAGCCGGGGACTAGCGGGAGTAAATGAGCAGTTCTTC. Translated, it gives CASSRGLAGVNEQFF. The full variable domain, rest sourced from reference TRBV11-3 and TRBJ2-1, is EAGVVQSPRYKIIEKKQPVAFWCNPISGHNTLYWYLQNLGQGPELLIRYENEEAVDDSQLPKDRFSAERLKGVDSTLKIQPAELGDSAVYLCASSRGLAGVNEQFFGPGTRLTVL.